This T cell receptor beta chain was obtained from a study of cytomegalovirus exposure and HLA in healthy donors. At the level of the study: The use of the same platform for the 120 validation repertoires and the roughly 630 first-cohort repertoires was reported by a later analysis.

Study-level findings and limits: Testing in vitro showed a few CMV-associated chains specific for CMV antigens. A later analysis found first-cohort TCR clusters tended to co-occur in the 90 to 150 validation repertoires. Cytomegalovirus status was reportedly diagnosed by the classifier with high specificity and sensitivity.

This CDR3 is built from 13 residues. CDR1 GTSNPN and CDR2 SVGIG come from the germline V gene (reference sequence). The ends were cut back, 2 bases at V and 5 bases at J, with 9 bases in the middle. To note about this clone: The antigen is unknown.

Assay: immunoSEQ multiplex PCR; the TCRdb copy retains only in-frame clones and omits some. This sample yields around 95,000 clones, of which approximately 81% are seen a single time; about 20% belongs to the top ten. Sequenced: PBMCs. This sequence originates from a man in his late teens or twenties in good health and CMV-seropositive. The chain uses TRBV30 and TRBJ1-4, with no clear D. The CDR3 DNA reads TGTGCCTGGAGTAGAGGAGGGAATGAAAAACTGTTTTTT. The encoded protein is CAWSRGGNEKLFF. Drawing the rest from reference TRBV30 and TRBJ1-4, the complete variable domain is SQTIHQWPATLVQPVGSPLSLECTVEGTSNPNLYWYRQAAGRGLQLLFYSVGIGQISSEVPQNLSASRPQDRQFILSSKKLLLSDSGFYLCAWSRGGNEKLFFGSGTQLSVL.